A selection of T cell receptor beta chains follows, all from one sample in a study of blood T cell repertoires in COVID-19. Libraries were prepared by immunoSEQ multiplex PCR; TCRdb keeps only in-frame clonotypes and omits some of them. The repertoire holds 90,000 to 120,000 clones, with 65% to 90% as singletons. The material sequenced was PBMCs or T cells enriched from blood (not recorded which). These receptors all come from a woman between 50 and 59 years old who had recovered from COVID-19. Both conserved end residues are part of each CDR3. A D gene is named only where the DNA matches it firmly. Some rows have no size entry. The others give once, few or many, or a class for an expanded clone.

d_call,j_call,clone_size,v_call,cdr3_nt,cdr3_aa
.,TRBJ1-1,few,TRBV5-1,TGCGCCAGCAGCTTGGCGGGGTCCCCCAGCACTGAAGCTTTCTTT,CASSLAGSPSTEAFF
TRBD2,TRBJ2-3,.,TRBV5-6,TGTGCCAGCAGCTTGACTAGCGGGAACACAGATACGCAGTATTTT,CASSLTSGNTDTQYF
TRBD1,TRBJ2-5,.,TRBV19,TGTGCCAGTAGTGTGGGACAGGCCCTACAAGAGACCCAGTACTTC,CASSVGQALQETQYF
.,TRBJ2-2,.,TRBV7-3,TGTGCCAGCAGCTACGGGACAAGGGCAGGTGGCACCGGGGAGCTGTTTTTT,CASSYGTRAGGTGELFF
TRBD2,TRBJ2-1,.,TRBV6-5,TGTGCCAGCATCCGAAGGCAGCGGGGCGACAATGAGCAGTTCTTC,CASIRRQRGDNEQFF
.,TRBJ2-2,.,TRBV30,TGTGCCTGGACCCCGAAACAGGGTAACACCGGGGAGCTGTTTTTT,CAWTPKQGNTGELFF
TRBD1,TRBJ2-2,.,TRBV28,TGTGCCAGCAGTGGAAACAGGGGCACACCTTTTGGCGGGGAGCTGTTTTTT,CASSGNRGTPFGGELFF
.,TRBJ2-7,.,TRBV6-1,TGTGCCAGCATAGCGCGGGACGCCAACTACGAGCAGTACTTC,CASIARDANYEQYF
.,TRBJ1-2,.,TRBV4-2,TGTGCCAGCAGCCAGGGTCCAGGAGGTGGCTACACCTTC,CASSQGPGGGYTF
.,TRBJ1-3,.,TRBV3-1/TRBV3-2,TGTGCCAGCAGCCAAGGAACGGAAAGAGGGCTCACCATATATTTT,CASSQGTERGLTIYF
.,TRBJ1-2,.,TRBV5-1,TGCGCCAGCAGCCCCCCCCTAGCTAACTATGGCTACACCTTC,CASSPPLANYGYTF
TRBD2,TRBJ2-1,.,TRBV3-1/TRBV3-2,TGTGCCAGCAGCCACGGACTAGCGGGAGTTAATGAGCAGTTCTTC,CASSHGLAGVNEQFF
TRBD1,TRBJ2-1,once,TRBV6-1,TGTGCCAGCAGTGAGGGACAGGGGGCGTACAATGAGCAGTTCTTC,CASSEGQGAYNEQFF
.,TRBJ2-3,.,TRBV9,TGTGCCAGCAGCGTAGGCCTAACAGATACGCAGTATTTT,CASSVGLTDTQYF
.,TRBJ2-1,few,TRBV7-3,TGTGCCAGCAGCTTAACCTGGTCGGGGTACTACAATGAGCAGTTCTTC,CASSLTWSGYYNEQFF
TRBD2,TRBJ2-1,once,TRBV28,TGTGCCAGCAGTTTATGGGGCGGGGGAGTTGAGCAGTTCTTC,CASSLWGGGVEQFF
.,TRBJ1-2,.,TRBV5-1,TGCGCCAGCAGCTTGGTGGGAGGGACTAACTATGGCTACACCTTC,CASSLVGGTNYGYTF
TRBD1,TRBJ1-1,.,TRBV10-3,TGTGCCATCACCAGGGACAGGGACACTGAAGCTTTCTTT,CAITRDRDTEAFF
TRBD1,TRBJ1-1,.,TRBV14,TGTGCCAGCAGCCCGACAGGGTCAGTTCTTTCGCACACTGAAGCTTTCTTT,CASSPTGSVLSHTEAFF
TRBD1,TRBJ1-6,.,TRBV6-5,TGTGCCAGCAGTATACAGGGGAATTCACCCCTCCACTTT,CASSIQGNSPLHF
TRBD1,TRBJ1-5,few,TRBV2,TGTGCCAGCAGTGAAGGTAGGAGACAGGGGGCTCGTGGGAATCAGCCCCAGCATTTT,CASSEGRRQGARGNQPQHF
TRBD1,TRBJ1-4,many,TRBV3-1/TRBV3-2,TGTGCCAGCAGCCCAACTAGGGACAGGGTTGAAAAACTGTTTTTT,CASSPTRDRVEKLFF
TRBD1,TRBJ2-5,.,TRBV11-1,TGTGCCAGCAGCCCCGGGACAGGGTCCCGGGAGACCCAGTACTTC,CASSPGTGSRETQYF
TRBD2,TRBJ2-3,.,TRBV7-3,TGTGCCAGCAGTCGCGGGGGAGATACGCAGTATTTT,CASSRGGDTQYF
TRBD1,TRBJ1-2,.,TRBV30,TGTGCCTGGAGCACCCCGGGGACAGGGGTTGGCTACACCTTC,CAWSTPGTGVGYTF
TRBD1,TRBJ1-5,.,TRBV18,TGTGCCAGCTCACCGAACTTGCCGGGACAGGGGATTAATCAGCCCCAGCATTTT,CASSPNLPGQGINQPQHF
.,TRBJ1-2,once,TRBV12-3/TRBV12-4,TGTGCCAGCAGTTTACGACAGGAATATGGCTACACCTTC,CASSLRQEYGYTF
.,TRBJ1-4,.,TRBV28,TGTGCCAGCAGTTTATTTAGCGTCCTATCTGCAACTAATGAAAAACTGTTTTTT,CASSLFSVLSATNEKLFF
TRBD2,TRBJ2-3,.,TRBV9,TGTGCCAGCAGCGTAGATAATAGCGGGGGGCCAGATACGCAGTATTTT,CASSVDNSGGPDTQYF
TRBD2,TRBJ2-7,.,TRBV28,TGTGCCAGCAGTTCCAGCGGGAGGGAATACGAGCAGTACTTC,CASSSSGREYEQYF
.,TRBJ2-1,once,TRBV6-6,TGTGCCAGCAGTTTCGGGAGCTCCTACAATGAGCAGTTCTTC,CASSFGSSYNEQFF
.,TRBJ1-5,.,TRBV30,TGTGCCTGGAGTTATGTGAATCAGCCCCAGCATTTT,CAWSYVNQPQHF
.,TRBJ1-5,.,TRBV15,TGTGCCACCAGCAGAGCGAGTCAGCCCCAGCATTTT,CATSRASQPQHF
TRBD2,TRBJ2-2,medium-sized,TRBV4-2,TGTGCCAGCAGCCAAGAACTAGCGGGGGGAAACACCGGGGAGCTGTTTTTT,CASSQELAGGNTGELFF
.,TRBJ2-1,.,TRBV5-6,TGTGCCAGCAGCTTGATGACTGGGAGCTCCTACAATGAGCAGTTCTTC,CASSLMTGSSYNEQFF
.,TRBJ2-7,.,TRBV9,TGTGCCAGCAGCGTTTCCGGGACAACCTACTACGAGCAGTACTTC,CASSVSGTTYYEQYF
.,TRBJ1-2,.,TRBV27,TGTGCCAGCAGTTTATCACAGAGTATGGGCTACACCTTC,CASSLSQSMGYTF
.,TRBJ2-7,.,TRBV5-4,TGTGCCAGCAGCCACCCGGGCGAAGCGGGCGAGCAGTACTTC,CASSHPGEAGEQYF
.,TRBJ1-6,once,TRBV11-2,TGTGCCAGCAGCTCCCGGTCGATCTCACCCCTCCACTTT,CASSSRSISPLHF
TRBD1,TRBJ2-1,.,TRBV27,TGTGCCAGCAGTTCGGGACAGGGGTTGGATGAGCAGTTCTTC,CASSSGQGLDEQFF
TRBD1,TRBJ1-2,.,TRBV28,TGTGCCAGCAGTTTATTGGGACAGGGGGCTGGTGGCTACACCTTC,CASSLLGQGAGGYTF
.,TRBJ1-1,.,TRBV6-5,TGTGCCAGCAGAACAGGTCTCGGGGAAGCTTTCTTT,CASRTGLGEAFF
.,TRBJ1-5,.,TRBV5-5,TGTGCCAGCAGCTTGGATGAGATAAAGCCCCAGCATTTT,CASSLDEIKPQHF
TRBD1,TRBJ2-3,.,TRBV6-5,TGTGCCAGCAGTCCGACCGGACAGGGCACAGATACGCAGTATTTT,CASSPTGQGTDTQYF
TRBD2,TRBJ2-1,.,TRBV4-1,TGCGCCAGCAGCCAAGCGAAAGCGGGGTTGTCCTCTTACAATGAGCAGTTCTTC,CASSQAKAGLSSYNEQFF
TRBD2,TRBJ2-2,few,TRBV7-6,TGTGCCAGCAGCGGAGAGGGACTAAACACCGGGGAGCTGTTTTTT,CASSGEGLNTGELFF
TRBD2,TRBJ2-3,.,TRBV24-1,TGTGCCACCAGTGATTTTCTAGCGGGAACAGATACGCAGTATTTT,CATSDFLAGTDTQYF
TRBD2,TRBJ2-3,.,TRBV18,TGTGCCAGCTCACCATTCCTTGCGGGAGGGGATACGCAGTATTTT,CASSPFLAGGDTQYF
TRBD1,TRBJ1-1,.,TRBV7-9,TGTGCCAGCAGCCAGGACAGGGAGCACACTGAAGCTTTCTTT,CASSQDREHTEAFF
TRBD2,TRBJ2-6,.,TRBV2,TGTGCCAGCGGGTTTTCGGGGGGGCGTGGGGCCAACGTCCTGACTTTC,CASGFSGGRGANVLTF
.,TRBJ2-7,.,TRBV7-3,TGTGCCAGCAGCTTTTCCGGGGGGCCACTCTACGAGCAGTACTTC,CASSFSGGPLYEQYF
.,TRBJ2-1,.,TRBV19,TGTGCCAGTGCGGGGAGTAGGAACAATGAGCAGTTCTTC,CASAGSRNNEQFF
TRBD2,TRBJ2-1,.,TRBV5-6,TGTGCCAGCAGCTCCTCTAGGAGCGGGGGGGCGCCGTTCTTC,CASSSSRSGGAPFF
.,TRBJ1-5,.,TRBV19,TGTGCCAGTAGTATCGGGCAGGGGCGGGTGACGAATCAGCCCCAGCATTTT,CASSIGQGRVTNQPQHF
TRBD2,TRBJ2-1,.,TRBV18,TGTGCCAGCTCACCATCCCCAACTAGCGGGAGGGGATACAATGAGCAGTTCTTC,CASSPSPTSGRGYNEQFF
.,TRBJ2-2,.,TRBV10-1,TGCGCCAGCAGTGAAGGGGGAGGGGGGAACTTGTACACCGGGGAGCTGTTTTTT,CASSEGGGGNLYTGELFF
TRBD2,TRBJ2-1,.,TRBV11-2,TGTGCCAGCAGCTCCAGGACTAGCGGAAACAATGAGCAGTTCTTC,CASSSRTSGNNEQFF
.,TRBJ2-2,once,TRBV14,TGTGCCAGCAGCCCCTTTAAGAACACCGGGGAGCTGTTTTTT,CASSPFKNTGELFF
TRBD2,TRBJ2-5,.,TRBV9,TGTGCCAGCAGCCCTAATACGGGAGGGCCAGAGACCCAGTACTTC,CASSPNTGGPETQYF
TRBD1,TRBJ1-2,.,TRBV19,TGTGCCAGCAGGACCCCGGGACAGGGCTATGGCTACACCTTC,CASRTPGQGYGYTF